Each of the 23 T cell receptor beta chains below was sequenced from the same sample in a study of beta chain features in type 1 diabetes. Their antigens are not known. Study-wide results and limits: Among patients with Type 1 diabetes, TCRB CDR3s were moderately but significantly shorter in every one of the four CD4+ subsets.

Expressed TCRB transcripts were sequenced because the entire RNA isolate underwent reverse transcription. Assay used: immunoSEQ multiplex PCR; TCRdb lists only in-frame clones, some missing. The sample consists of about 400,000 clones, roughly 13% of them appearing once. Sequencing was done on a sample of naive CD4+ T cells from blood. Every receptor here comes from a woman between 18 and 29 years old with type 1 diabetes.

This clone turned up a few times. An end of the junction differs from the germline gene, which may be a read error. This chain connects TRBV28 to TRBJ1-2; D uncertain. This CDR3 has 12 amino acids. The V gene's germline CDR1 is MDHEN and CDR2 SYDVKM. This CDR3 reads CASSFENFGYTF. The CDR3 DNA is TGTGCCAGCAGTTTTGAGAACTTTGGCTACACCTTC.

The table lists this clone with a few counts. The rearrangement links TRBV9 to TRBJ1-1; 10 positions agree with TRBD1. V dropped 3 bases and J dropped 5; count of bases not matched to a gene: 7. This CDR3 is built from 15 residues. The V gene's germline CDR1 is SGDLS and CDR2 YYNGEE. CDR3 residues: CASSATGTGVTEAFF. CDR3 nucleotide sequence: TGTGCCAGCAGCGCAACCGGGACAGGGGTGACTGAAGCTTTCTTT.

This clone was detected only a few times. This chain joins TRBV11-2 and TRBJ2-5; D remains ambiguous. The CDR3 runs to 15 residues. The germline V gene encodes CDR1 SGHAT and CDR2 FQNNGV. V was clipped by 5 bases and J by 2 bases, with 15 bases between them. CDR3 sequence (DNA): TGTGCCAGCAGCCCCTTTGAGCGCTGGCAAGAGACCCAGTACTTC. It translates to CASSPFERWQETQYF.

This clone was counted only a few times. The J gene is TRBJ2-7, the V gene TRBV30, with a tentative D call TRBD2 (5 bases). Trimming took off 1 base at V and 2 bases at J, with 15 bases between the two ends. The germline gives CDR1 GTSNPN, CDR2 SVGIG (reference sequence). The CDR3 is 15 residues long. CDR3 in DNA: TGTGCCTGGAGTGGGGCCGGGAAACCGGCCTACGAGCAGTACTTC. Amino acid sequence: CAWSGAGKPAYEQYF.

This chain joins TRBV4-1 and TRBJ2-5; 8 positions match TRBD2. The CDR3 loop spans 15 amino acids. CDR1 MGHRA and CDR2 YSYEKL come from the germline V gene. V dropped 4 bases and J dropped 4; count of bases not matched to a gene: 8. The CDR3 sequence is CASSRPGGGRETQYF. DNA for the CDR3: TGCGCCAGCAGCCGTCCCGGGGGGGGACGAGAGACCCAGTACTTC.

This clone was observed a few times. The V gene is TRBV9, the J gene TRBJ2-1, with 13 bases aligning to TRBD2. V was pared by 0 bases and J by 9 bases, with 9 bases of the junction left unmatched. The CDR3 totals 17 residues. Germline CDR1 SGDLS, CDR2 YYNGEE. CDR3 sequence reads: CASSVGTSGRGAGEQFF. The CDR3, as DNA: TGTGCCAGCAGCGTAGGGACTAGCGGGAGAGGGGCTGGTGAGCAGTTCTTC.

This clone was seen a handful of times. This rearrangement joins TRBV7-9 to TRBJ2-2; 11 bases match TRBD2. CDR1 is SEHNR, CDR2 FQNEAQ, per germline (reference sequence). CDR3 length: 15 residues. With V trimmed by 4 bases and J by 5 bases, 3 bases remained unmatched. The CDR3 reads CASSYLAGGTGELFF. The CDR3 nucleotides read TGTGCCAGCAGCTACCTAGCGGGGGGAACCGGGGAGCTGTTTTTT.

This clone was seen only a few times. The chain links TRBV9 to TRBJ2-7, with D possibly TRBD1 on 5 matching bases. V shed 1 base and J shed 2 bases, with 10 bases lying between them. This CDR3 is built from 14 residues. Germline V CDR1 and CDR2: SGDLS, YYNGEE. As DNA, the CDR3 is TGTGCCAGCAGCGTAAAGACAGTTCCCTACGAGCAGTACTTC. This sequence encodes CASSVKTVPYEQYF.

V is TRBV29-1 and J is TRBJ2-5; the D gene is possibly TRBD1 (5 bases). Per the germline V gene, CDR1 is SQVTM and CDR2 is ANQGSEA. Trimming removed 6 bases from V and 1 base from J, with 9 bases in between. CDR3 length: 12 residues. This CDR3 is CSVYRFQETQYF. DNA for the CDR3: TGCAGCGTATACAGGTTCCAAGAGACCCAGTACTTC.

This clone was detected only a few times. V usage is TRBV4-2 and J usage is TRBJ2-1; 7 nucleotides match TRBD2. V was pared by 4 bases and J by 9 bases, with 6 bases of the junction left unmatched. CDR1 is LGHNA and CDR2 is YNFKEQ in the germline V gene. CDR3 size: 13 residues. The CDR3 bases are TGTGCCAGCAGCCCGGATAGGGAGGGTGAGCAGTTCTTC. As protein: CASSPDREGEQFF.

This clone was seen a handful of times. The V and J genes are TRBV5-4 and TRBJ2-1, with D unclear. CDR3 length: 17 residues. V lost 0 bases and J lost 1, with 14 bases in between. CDR1 and CDR2 (germline): SGHNT, YYREEE (reference sequence). CDR3 residues: CASSLGSGRQSYNEQFF. For the CDR3, the DNA is TGTGCCAGCAGCTTGGGGTCAGGCAGGCAATCCTACAATGAGCAGTTCTTC.

The chain has TRBV6-5 and TRBJ1-2; perhaps TRBD1 as D (6 bases). The V end lost 2 bases, the J end lost 5 bases, and 9 bases lay between the germline ends. The germline gives CDR1 MNHEY, CDR2 SVGAGI. This CDR3 is 13 amino acids long. CDR3 region: CASSYTQGYGYTF. The CDR3 bases are TGTGCCAGCAGTTACACACAGGGTTATGGCTACACCTTC.

The sample holds a few counts of this clone. The rearrangement joins TRBV2 to TRBJ2-1; 12 bases fit TRBD2. The CDR3 length is 15 residues. Germline V gene data show CDR1 as SNHLY and CDR2 as FYNNEI. With 4 bases clipped from V and 10 bases from J, the junction kept 8 bases outside the gene matches. CDR3 nucleotides: TGTGCCAGCAGTGCGTTACTAGCGGGGGGCCTAGAGCAGTTCTTC. This translates into CASSALLAGGLEQFF.

This clone was counted between two and nine times. The chain uses TRBV6-5 and TRBJ2-7; 7 bases are a match to TRBD2. V lost 0 bases to trimming and J lost 4 bases; unmatched junction nucleotides: 9. The CDR3 spans 16 residues. In germline, CDR1 is MNHEY, CDR2 SVGAGI. The CDR3 reads CASSYSRGGTAYEQYF. The CDR3 DNA reads as TGTGCCAGCAGTTACTCGAGGGGAGGGACTGCGTACGAGCAGTACTTC.

This clone was counted between two and nine times. The rearrangement uses TRBV21-1 and TRBJ2-7; whether TRBD2, the table's D call, matches the DNA was not checked. TRBV21-1 is termed a pseudogene. This CDR3 has 16 amino acids. The CDR3 is CASSKGLRPPSHEQYF. CDR3 nucleotides: TGTGCCAGCAGCAAGGGACTTCGTCCCCCTTCGCACGAGCAGTACTTC.

The chain is built from TRBV18 and TRBJ1-4, with D uncertain. Trimming removed 3 bases from V and 3 bases from J, with 14 bases in between. Germline V CDR1 and CDR2: KGHSH, LQKENI. CDR3 length: 16 residues. CDR3 in amino acids: CASSPASGAPNEKLFF. CDR3 bases: TGTGCCAGCTCACCGGCCTCGGGTGCCCCTAATGAAAAACTGTTTTTT.

Written as DNA, the CDR3 is TGTGCCAGCAGCGTAGGTCTAGTTAGCACAGATACGCAGTATTTT. It yields the protein CASSVGLVSTDTQYF. The rearrangement uses TRBV9 and TRBJ2-3; D gene ambiguous. V lost 0 bases and J 0 bases, leaving 8 bases between the germline ends. Germline values: CDR1 SGDLS, CDR2 YYNGEE. This CDR3 has 15 amino acids.

This clone was counted only a few times. V is TRBV28 and J is TRBJ2-1, with 14 bases that match TRBD2. The CDR3 spans 16 residues. The ends lost 5 bases at V and 6 bases at J; junction bases unmatched: 6. Looked up from germline, CDR1 is MDHEN and CDR2 is SYDVKM. The CDR3: CASSPPGLAGGNEQFF. CDR3 in DNA: TGTGCCAGCAGTCCACCCGGACTAGCGGGAGGCAATGAGCAGTTCTTC.

This chain uses TRBV7-2 with TRBJ2-5, with TRBD2 as a possible D gene (7 bases). The germline V gene encodes CDR1 SGHTA and CDR2 FQGNSA. The V end was cut by 5 bases, the J end by 7 bases, with 17 bases between. The CDR3 runs to 14 residues. The CDR3 here is CASSPPGGPGTQYF. CDR3 nucleotide sequence: TGTGCCAGCAGCCCTCCCGGGGGGCCGGGGACCCAGTACTTC.

This clone was seen a few times. The genes are TRBV25-1 and TRBJ2-7, with 12 bases aligning to TRBD2. The junction had 4 bases not matched to a gene; V was cut back by 7 bases and J by 3 bases. Germline loops: CDR1 MGHDK, CDR2 SYGVNS. There are 14 residues in the CDR3. In DNA, the CDR3 is TGTGCCAGCACCTCGACTAGCGGGAGCTACGAGCAGTACTTC. Protein sequence: CASTSTSGSYEQYF.

The chain carries TRBV7-9 and TRBJ2-7, with D uncertain. Germline assignment: CDR1 SEHNR and CDR2 FQNEAQ (reference sequence). Trimming cost V 0 bases and J 3 bases, with 9 bases left between them. CDR3 length: 14 residues. The DNA of the CDR3 is TGTGCCAGCAGCTTAGCATCCGAGTACTACGAGCAGTACTTC. Translating gives CASSLASEYYEQYF.

This chain uses TRBV5-6 with TRBJ1-4; 7 nucleotides align to TRBD1. V shed 4 bases, J shed 4 bases, and the junction held 10 bases outside the gene matches. The germline gives CDR1 SGHDT, CDR2 YYEEEE. The CDR3 is 16 amino acids. The chain's CDR3 is CASSIDDRAGNEKLFF. Written as DNA, the CDR3 is TGTGCCAGCAGCATAGACGACAGGGCCGGTAATGAAAAACTGTTTTTT.

V and J are TRBV18 and TRBJ2-5, with 7 bases aligning to TRBD2. The CDR3 sequence is 15 residues long. With V trimmed by 4 bases and J by 4 bases, 9 bases remained unmatched. CDR1 and CDR2 (germline): KGHSH, LQKENI. CDR3: CASSRLAGVRETQYF. Written as DNA, the CDR3 is TGTGCCAGCTCACGTCTCGCGGGAGTTCGAGAGACCCAGTACTTC.